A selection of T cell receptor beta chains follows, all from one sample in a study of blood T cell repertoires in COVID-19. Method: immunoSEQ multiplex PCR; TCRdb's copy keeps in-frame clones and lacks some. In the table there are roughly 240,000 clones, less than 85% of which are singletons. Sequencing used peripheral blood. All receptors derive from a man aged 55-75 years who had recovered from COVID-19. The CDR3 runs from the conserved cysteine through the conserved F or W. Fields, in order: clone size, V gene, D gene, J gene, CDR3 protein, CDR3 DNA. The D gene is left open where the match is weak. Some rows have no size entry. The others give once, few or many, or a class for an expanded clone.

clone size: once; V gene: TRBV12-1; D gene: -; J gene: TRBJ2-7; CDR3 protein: CASSDRDRDYEQYF; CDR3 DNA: TGTGCCAGCAGCGACCGGGACAGGGACTACGAGCAGTACTTC
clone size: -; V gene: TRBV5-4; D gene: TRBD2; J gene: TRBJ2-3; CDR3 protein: CASSPGTSGPDTQYF; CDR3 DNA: TGTGCCAGCAGCCCTGGGACTAGCGGGCCAGATACGCAGTATTTT
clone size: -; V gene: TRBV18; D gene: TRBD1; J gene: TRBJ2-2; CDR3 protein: CASSWGQANTGELFF; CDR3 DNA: TGTGCCAGCTCCTGGGGACAGGCGAACACCGGGGAGCTGTTTTTT
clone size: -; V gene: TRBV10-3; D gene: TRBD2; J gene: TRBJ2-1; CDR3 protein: CAISGGFGRDTHNEQFF; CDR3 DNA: TGTGCCATCAGCGGGGGGTTCGGGAGGGATACCCACAATGAGCAGTTCTTC
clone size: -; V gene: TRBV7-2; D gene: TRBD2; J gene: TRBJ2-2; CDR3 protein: CASSLRSGGLNTGELFF; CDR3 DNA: TGTGCCAGCAGCTTACGTTCGGGGGGGCTGAACACCGGGGAGCTGTTTTTT
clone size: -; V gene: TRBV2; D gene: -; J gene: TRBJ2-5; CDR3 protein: CASTYGQQETQYF; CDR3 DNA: TGTGCCAGCACCTACGGACAGCAAGAGACCCAGTACTTC
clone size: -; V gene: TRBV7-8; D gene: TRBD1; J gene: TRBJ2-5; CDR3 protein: CASRDGQGVGETQYF; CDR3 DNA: TGTGCCAGCAGAGATGGACAGGGGGTCGGAGAGACCCAGTACTTC
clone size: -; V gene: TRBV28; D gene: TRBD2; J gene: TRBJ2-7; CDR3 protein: CASSLVAGGYEQYF; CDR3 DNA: TGTGCCAGCAGTTTAGTGGCGGGGGGCTACGAGCAGTACTTC
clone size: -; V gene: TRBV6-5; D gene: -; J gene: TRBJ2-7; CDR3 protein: CASSYGISSYEQYF; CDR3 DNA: TGTGCCAGCAGTTATGGCATCTCCTCCTACGAGCAGTACTTC
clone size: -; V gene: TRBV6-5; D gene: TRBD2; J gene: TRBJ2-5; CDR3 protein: CASRLAGARETQYF; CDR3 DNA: TGTGCCAGTCGACTAGCGGGGGCCAGGGAGACCCAGTACTTC
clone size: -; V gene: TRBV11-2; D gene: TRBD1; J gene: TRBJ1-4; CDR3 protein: CASSPSRRTGENEKLFF; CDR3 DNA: TGTGCCAGCAGCCCCAGTAGACGGACAGGGGAAAATGAAAAACTGTTTTTT
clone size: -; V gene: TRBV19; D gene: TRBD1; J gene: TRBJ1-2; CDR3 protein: CASSIAGTGVRYGYTF; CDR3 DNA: TGTGCCAGTAGTATCGCTGGGACAGGGGTTCGATATGGCTACACCTTC
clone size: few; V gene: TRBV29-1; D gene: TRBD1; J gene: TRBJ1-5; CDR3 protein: CSVVTGIGPQHF; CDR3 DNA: TGCAGCGTCGTGACAGGGATCGGGCCCCAGCATTTT
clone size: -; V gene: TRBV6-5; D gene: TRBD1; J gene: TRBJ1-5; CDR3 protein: CASGTVVNQPQHF; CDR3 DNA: TGTGCCAGCGGGACAGTCGTCAATCAGCCCCAGCATTTT
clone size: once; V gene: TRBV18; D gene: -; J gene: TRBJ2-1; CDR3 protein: CASSPPDGNNEQFF; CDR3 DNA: TGTGCCAGCTCACCACCGGACGGGAACAATGAGCAGTTCTTC
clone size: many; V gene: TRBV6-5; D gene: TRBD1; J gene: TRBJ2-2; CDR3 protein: CASSYRGLGTGELFF; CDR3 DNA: TGTGCCAGCAGTTACAGGGGGCTGGGCACCGGGGAGCTGTTTTTT
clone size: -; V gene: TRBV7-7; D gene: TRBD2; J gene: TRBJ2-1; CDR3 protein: CASSLAGSGAGEQFF; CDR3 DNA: TGTGCTAGCAGCTTAGCGGGTAGCGGGGCAGGTGAGCAGTTCTTC
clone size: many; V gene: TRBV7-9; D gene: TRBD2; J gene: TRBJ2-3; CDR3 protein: CASGTSGAQGTQYF; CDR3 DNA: TGTGCCAGCGGGACTAGCGGGGCCCAGGGAACGCAGTATTTT
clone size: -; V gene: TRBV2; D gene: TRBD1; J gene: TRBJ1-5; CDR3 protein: CASSGPGQGYQPQHF; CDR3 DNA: TGTGCCAGCAGCGGGCCGGGACAGGGATATCAGCCCCAGCATTTT
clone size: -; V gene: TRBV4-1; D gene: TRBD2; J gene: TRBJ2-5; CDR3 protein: CASSSSLAGGPEETQYF; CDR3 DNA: TGCGCCAGCAGCTCGTCTCTAGCGGGGGGGCCAGAAGAGACCCAGTACTTC
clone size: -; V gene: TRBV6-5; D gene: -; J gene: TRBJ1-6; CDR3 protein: CASRRDASDSPLHF; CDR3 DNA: TGTGCCAGCAGGCGGGATGCCAGCGATTCACCCCTCCACTTT
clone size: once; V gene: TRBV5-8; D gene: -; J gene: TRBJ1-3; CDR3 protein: CASSLAYSGNTIYF; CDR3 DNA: TGTGCCAGCAGCTTGGCCTACTCTGGAAACACCATATATTTT
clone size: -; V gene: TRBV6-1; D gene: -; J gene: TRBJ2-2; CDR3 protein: CASSDVVAGELFF; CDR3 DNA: TGTGCCAGCAGTGATGTTGTCGCCGGGGAGCTGTTTTTT
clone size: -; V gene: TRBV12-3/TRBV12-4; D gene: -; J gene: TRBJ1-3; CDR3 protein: CASLQDLGNTIYF; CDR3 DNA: TGTGCCAGCTTACAGGACCTTGGAAACACCATATATTTT
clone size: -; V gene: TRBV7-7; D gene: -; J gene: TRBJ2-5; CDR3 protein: CASSLVAGGQETQYF; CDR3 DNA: TGTGCTAGCAGCTTAGTTGCAGGGGGGCAAGAGACCCAGTACTTC
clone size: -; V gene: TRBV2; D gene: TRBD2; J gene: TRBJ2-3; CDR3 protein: CASSVGLAGGDTQYF; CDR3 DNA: TGTGCCAGCAGTGTTGGACTAGCGGGGGGAGATACGCAGTATTTT
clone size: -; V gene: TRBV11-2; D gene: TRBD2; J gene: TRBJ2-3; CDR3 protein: CASSISGGPDTQYF; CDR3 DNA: TGTGCCAGCAGCATTAGCGGGGGACCAGATACGCAGTATTTT
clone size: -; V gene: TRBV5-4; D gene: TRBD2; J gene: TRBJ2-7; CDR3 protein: CASSVSGRISYEQYF; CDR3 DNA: TGTGCCAGCAGCGTTAGCGGGAGAATCTCCTACGAGCAGTACTTC
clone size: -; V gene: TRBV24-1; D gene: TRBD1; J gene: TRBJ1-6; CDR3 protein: CATSGDIWTGPLHF; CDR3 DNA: TGTGCCACCAGTGGAGATATCTGGACAGGGCCCCTCCACTTT
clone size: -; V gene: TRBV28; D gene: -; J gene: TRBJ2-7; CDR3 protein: CASSLFGSYEQYF; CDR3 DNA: TGTGCCAGCAGTTTATTCGGGTCCTACGAGCAGTACTTC
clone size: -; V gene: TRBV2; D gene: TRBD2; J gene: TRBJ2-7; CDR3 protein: CASSEKVGGPNEQYF; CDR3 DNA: TGTGCCAGCAGTGAAAAAGTGGGAGGGCCTAACGAGCAGTACTTC
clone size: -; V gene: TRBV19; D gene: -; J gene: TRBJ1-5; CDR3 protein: CASGVLVAGFSNQPQHF; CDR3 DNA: TGTGCCAGTGGGGTGCTTGTGGCGGGCTTTAGCAATCAGCCCCAGCATTTT
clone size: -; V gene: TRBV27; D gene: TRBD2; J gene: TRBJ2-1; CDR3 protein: CASSLKLGRGYNEQFF; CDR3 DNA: TGTGCCAGCAGCCTCAAGCTCGGGAGGGGTTACAATGAGCAGTTCTTC
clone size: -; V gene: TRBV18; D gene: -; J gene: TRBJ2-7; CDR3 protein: CASSPGQGPSYEQYF; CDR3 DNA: TGTGCCAGCTCACCAGGGCAGGGTCCAAGCTACGAGCAGTACTTC
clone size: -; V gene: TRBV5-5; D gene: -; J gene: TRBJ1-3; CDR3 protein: CASSNAGASGNTIYF; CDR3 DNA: TGTGCCAGCAGCAATGCAGGGGCCTCTGGAAACACCATATATTTT
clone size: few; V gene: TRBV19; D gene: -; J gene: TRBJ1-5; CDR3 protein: CASSIDGQPQHF; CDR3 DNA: TGTGCCAGTAGTATAGACGGTCAGCCCCAGCATTTT
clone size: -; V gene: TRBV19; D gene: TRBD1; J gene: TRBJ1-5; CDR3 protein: CASSATGTGNQPQHF; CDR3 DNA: TGTGCCAGTAGCGCAACCGGGACAGGGAATCAGCCCCAGCATTTT
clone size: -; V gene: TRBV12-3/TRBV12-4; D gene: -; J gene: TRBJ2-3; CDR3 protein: CASSLPPDTQYF; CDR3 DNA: TGTGCCAGCAGCCTACCACCAGATACGCAGTATTTT
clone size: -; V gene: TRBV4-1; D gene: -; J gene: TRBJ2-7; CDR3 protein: CASSQGGYEQYF; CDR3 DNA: TGCGCCAGCAGCCAGGGAGGCTACGAGCAGTACTTC
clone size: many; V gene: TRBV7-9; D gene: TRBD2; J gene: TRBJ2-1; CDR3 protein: CASSLRAGGYNEQFF; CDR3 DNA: TGTGCCAGCAGCTTAAGAGCGGGAGGGTACAATGAGCAGTTCTTC
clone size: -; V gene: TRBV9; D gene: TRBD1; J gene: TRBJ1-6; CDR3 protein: CASSVEAGGNNSPLHF; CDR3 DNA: TGTGCCAGCAGCGTAGAGGCAGGGGGCAATAATTCACCCCTCCACTTT
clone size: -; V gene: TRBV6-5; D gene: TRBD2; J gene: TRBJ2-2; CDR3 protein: CASSRLAGGELFF; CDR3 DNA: TGTGCCAGCAGTCGACTAGCGGGAGGGGAGCTGTTTTTT
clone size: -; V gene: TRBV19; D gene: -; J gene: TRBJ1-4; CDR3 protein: CASAGLNEKLFF; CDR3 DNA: TGTGCCAGTGCTGGGCTTAATGAAAAACTGTTTTTT
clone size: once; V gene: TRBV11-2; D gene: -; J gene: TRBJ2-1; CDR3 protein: CASSYRDGGPYNEQFF; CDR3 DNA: TGTGCCAGCAGTTATCGAGACGGGGGGCCCTACAATGAGCAGTTCTTC
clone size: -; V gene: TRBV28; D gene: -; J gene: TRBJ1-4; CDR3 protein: CASNPGVRGEKLFF; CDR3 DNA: TGTGCCAGCAATCCAGGGGTTCGCGGGGAAAAACTGTTTTTT
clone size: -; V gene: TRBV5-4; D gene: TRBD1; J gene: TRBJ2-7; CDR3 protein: CASSPGTGVPEQYF; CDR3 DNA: TGTGCCAGCAGCCCCGGGACAGGGGTCCCCGAGCAGTACTTC
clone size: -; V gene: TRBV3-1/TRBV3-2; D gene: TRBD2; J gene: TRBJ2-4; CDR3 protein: CASSQVETSGVHF; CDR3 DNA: TGTGCCAGCAGCCAAGTTGAGACTAGCGGGGTTCACTTC